Below are 30 T cell receptor beta chains sequenced from a single sample in a study of identical twins. TCRdb fed the 5' RACE reads into MiXCR, producing one record per CDR3 protein. The sample has approximately 210,000 distinct CDR3 sequences, around a tenth seen once. The specimen sequenced was memory (CD45RO+) T cells sorted from blood. These receptors were collected from a woman aged 18-35 years in good health.

The sample holds a few counts of this clonotype. This chain connects TRBV10-3 to TRBJ1-6, with D perhaps TRBD1 (5 bases). CDR1 is ENHRY, CDR2 SYGVKD, per germline. The CDR3 runs to 17 residues. V lost 6 bases, J lost 0 bases, and 15 bases lay in between. The CDR3: CAISAGTSNSYNSPLHF. CDR3 bases: TGTGCCATCAGCGCCGGGACTTCCAACTCCTATAATTCACCCCTCCACTTT.

This chain connects TRBV5-4 to TRBJ2-5; D unclear. The CDR3 has 14 amino acids. Germline CDR1 is SGHNT and CDR2 is YYREEE (reference sequence). The germline V and J ends were trimmed by 4 bases and 3 bases, with 13 bases remaining between them. The CDR3: CASSNGATKETQYF. As DNA, the CDR3 is TGTGCCAGCAGCAACGGCGCCACAAAAGAGACCCAGTACTTC. Drawing the rest from reference TRBV5-4 and TRBJ2-5, the complete variable domain is ETGVTQSPTHLIKTRGQQVTLRCSSQSGHNTVSWYQQALGQGPQFIFQYYREEENGRGNFPPRFSGLQFPNYSSELNVNALELDDSALYLCASSNGATKETQYFGPGTRLLVL.

This clonotype was seen more than once but under ten times. This rearrangement joins TRBV20-1 to TRBJ2-5; D may be TRBD2 (6 bases). Trimming removed 5 bases from V and 5 bases from J, with 12 bases in between. The length of the CDR3 is 12 residues. Germline CDR1 DFQATT, CDR2 SNEGSKA (reference sequence). CDR3 sequence (DNA): TGCAGTGCTCCGCGACGGGGGGAGACCCAGTACTTC. Translated, it gives CSAPRRGETQYF.

This clonotype was detected ten times or more. This chain joins TRBV9 and TRBJ2-1; D call uncertain. Germline V gives CDR1 SGDLS, CDR2 YYNGEE. V dropped 0 bases and J dropped 9 bases, with 7 bases sitting between them. This CDR3 is built from 12 residues. CDR3: CASSVGNGEQFF. DNA of the CDR3: TGTGCCAGCAGCGTAGGTAACGGTGAGCAGTTCTTC.

This clonotype was seen at least ten times. J is TRBJ2-7 and V is TRBV3-1; no definite D call. The V end lost 1 base, the J end lost 9 bases, and 7 bases lay between the germline ends. CDR3 length: 11 residues. Germline V CDR1 and CDR2: LGHDT, YNNKEL (reference sequence). The CDR3, as DNA: TGTGCCAGCAGCCAAGGACCAGGGCAGTACTTC. Translation: CASSQGPGQYF.

The chain recombines TRBV6-2 or TRBV6-3 with TRBJ2-6; D might be TRBD1 (5 bases). The ends were cut back, 2 bases at V and 2 bases at J, with 10 bases in the middle. The CDR3 is 16 amino acids. Germline CDR1 is MNHEY and CDR2 is SVGEGT. The CDR3 loop reads CASSYQPGTGANVLTF. For the CDR3, the DNA is TGTGCCAGCAGTTACCAACCAGGGACTGGGGCCAACGTCCTGACTTTC.

This clonotype was recorded a few times. The chain has TRBV10-3 and TRBJ1-2; no definite D call. Germline CDR1 reads ENHRY; CDR2 reads SYGVKD. The V end was cut by 0 bases, the J end by 5 bases, with 10 bases between. This CDR3 contains 14 residues. The CDR3, as DNA: TGTGCCATCAGTGAGTCGAGAGACGGATATGGCTACACCTTC. It codes for CAISESRDGYGYTF.

This clonotype was seen a handful of times. The chain employs TRBV18 and TRBJ2-7; 11 positions agree with TRBD1. Germline V CDR1 and CDR2: KGHSH, LQKENI. V lost 6 bases, J lost 4 bases, and 5 bases stayed unmatched. The CDR3 extends over 14 amino acids. The CDR3: CASSRTGGQYEQYF. The CDR3 bases are TGTGCCAGCTCCCGGACAGGGGGCCAATACGAGCAGTACTTC. Looking up the rest from reference TRBV18 and TRBJ2-7 gives the full variable domain: NAGVMQNPRHLVRRRGQEARLRCSPMKGHSHVYWYRQLPEEGLKFMVYLQKENIIDESGMPKERFSAEFPKEGPSILRIQQVVRGDSAAYFCASSRTGGQYEQYFGPGTRLTVT.

This clonotype was counted only a few times. This sequence joins TRBV5-6 and TRBJ1-2; the D gene is possibly TRBD1 (5 bases). Germline loops: CDR1 SGHDT, CDR2 YYEEEE. Trimming took 4 bases from V and 8 from J, leaving 21 bases between them. CDR3 length: 15 amino acids. Here the CDR3 DNA reads TGTGCCAGCAGCCCGGCCGGGACCCAAGGTCGGGGCTACACCTTC. Amino acids: CASSPAGTQGRGYTF.

In its sample, this clonotype was seen many times. The chain couples TRBV7-9 to TRBJ2-1; TRBD2 aligns across 8 bases. V was clipped by 2 bases and J by 5 bases; unmatched bases: 5. The CDR3 sequence is 15 residues long. CDR1 is SEHNR, CDR2 FQNEAQ, per germline (reference sequence). The CDR3 nucleotides read TGTGCCAGCAGCTTAAGGCTAGCGGGCCACAATGAGCAGTTCTTC. It codes for CASSLRLAGHNEQFF.

The chain combines TRBV20-1 with TRBJ2-1, with TRBD2 identical over 15 bases. V was pared by 2 bases and J by 9 bases, with 5 bases of the junction left unmatched. The CDR3 is made up of 15 amino acids. From germline, CDR1 is DFQATT and CDR2 SNEGSKA (reference sequence). The CDR3 reads CSARPGTSGGFEQFF. CDR3 DNA: TGCAGTGCTAGACCCGGGACTAGCGGGGGGTTTGAGCAGTTCTTC.

This clonotype turned up a few times. The V call is TRBV12-3 or TRBV12-4, the J call TRBJ2-5; 7 bases align to TRBD1. The CDR3 spans 15 residues. The trim removed 6 bases at V and 2 bases at J, leaving 9 bases unmatched. CDR3 bases: TGTGCCAGCAGCGATAAAGGGGGCCATCAAGAGACCCAGTACTTC. This sequence encodes CASSDKGGHQETQYF.

There are a few counts of this clonotype. V and J are TRBV5-1 and TRBJ1-1, with D tentatively TRBD1 (5 bases). Germline CDR1 reads SGHRS; CDR2 reads YFSETQ. This CDR3 has 14 amino acids. V was pared by 3 bases and J by 5 bases, with 14 bases between. In DNA form, the CDR3 reads TGCGCCAGCAGCTCCCCCCAGGGTTTTACTGAAGCTTTCTTT. Its translation: CASSSPQGFTEAFF.

A few counts support this clonotype. The rearrangement uses TRBV20-1 and TRBJ2-1; TRBD2 matches at 8 bases. There are 16 residues in the CDR3. V gave up 0 bases and J gave up 5 bases; unmatched junction bases: 9. Germline-derived CDR1 and CDR2 are DFQATT and SNEGSKA (reference sequence). The CDR3 DNA is TGCAGTGCTAGAGATTTGAGGACTAGCACCAACAATGAGCAGTTCTTC. Protein sequence: CSARDLRTSTNNEQFF.

Ten or more counts support this clonotype. The V call is TRBV6-1, the J call TRBJ2-6; no clear D gene. Trimming left V 6 bases short and J 1 base short, with 10 bases between. The CDR3 contains 15 residues. The germline gives CDR1 MNHNS, CDR2 SASEGT. CDR3 bases: TGTGCCAGCAGCTCCTGGGTGTCTGGGGCCAACGTCCTGACTTTC. It translates to CASSSWVSGANVLTF.

The gene calls are TRBV7-2 and TRBJ2-2; D could derive from TRBD1 or TRBD2 (5 bases each). Germline values: CDR1 SGHTA, CDR2 FQGNSA. This CDR3 is 16 amino acids long. Between the trimmed V and J ends, which lost 2 bases and 0 bases, there was a span of 10 bases. CDR3 nucleotides: TGTGCCAGCAGCTTAAACGGGGCAGCGAACACCGGGGAGCTGTTTTTT. Protein sequence: CASSLNGAANTGELFF.

This chain joins TRBV3-1 and TRBJ2-1; a possible D gene is TRBD2 (6 bases). The CDR3 loop spans 16 amino acids. Per germline, CDR1 LGHDT and CDR2 YNNKEL (reference sequence). V was shortened by 4 bases and J by 1 base, with 14 bases between the two germline ends. This chain's CDR3 is CASSPIAARSYNEQFF. The CDR3 DNA sequence: TGTGCCAGCAGCCCCATAGCGGCTAGATCCTACAATGAGCAGTTCTTC.

This clonotype was recorded many times. This rearrangement joins TRBV7-9 to TRBJ2-3, with 12 bases identical to TRBD2. The V gene's germline CDR1 is SEHNR and CDR2 FQNEAQ (reference sequence). There are 16 residues in the CDR3. The V and J ends lost 4 bases and 4 bases, in that order; junction bases with no gene match: 6. CDR3 sequence (DNA): TGTGCCAGCAGCTCCCGACTAGCGGGGGACTCAGATACGCAGTATTTT. It yields the protein CASSSRLAGDSDTQYF.

This clonotype has a handful of counts. The gene calls are TRBV18 and TRBJ1-2; D ambiguous. This CDR3 has 14 residues. Germline assignment: CDR1 KGHSH and CDR2 LQKENI. The ends were cut back, 3 bases at V and 2 bases at J, with 10 bases in the middle. This chain's CDR3 is CASSPRVENYGYTF. The CDR3 DNA follows: TGTGCCAGCTCACCTAGGGTGGAGAACTATGGCTACACCTTC.

The chain has TRBV10-2 and TRBJ2-1; maybe TRBD1 (6 bases). V lost 5 bases and J 9 bases, leaving 17 bases between the germline ends. This CDR3 is 14 amino acids long. The germline CDR1 and CDR2 sequences are WSHSY and SAAADI. The CDR3 coding sequence is TGCGCCAGCAGTTTTGGACTCGACAGGAGTGAGCAGTTCTTC. Its protein is CASSFGLDRSEQFF.

This clonotype was recorded a few times. The gene calls are TRBV11-1 and TRBJ2-1; tentatively, D is TRBD2 (6 bases). Germline-derived CDR1 and CDR2 are SGHAT and FQDESV (reference sequence). CDR3 length equals 18 residues. Trimming stripped 7 bases from V and 5 bases from J, with 27 bases between. The CDR3 sequence: CASTYQLLTGASDNEQFF. The CDR3 DNA is TGTGCCAGCACCTACCAACTCCTCACCGGGGCTAGCGACAATGAGCAGTTCTTC.

This clonotype was picked up a small number of times. The genes are TRBV2 and TRBJ1-3, with no clear D. The CDR3 contains 13 residues. Germline lookup yields CDR1 SNHLY and CDR2 FYNNEI. The V end was cut by 8 bases, the J end by 0 bases, with 8 bases between. This chain's CDR3 is CASSSNSGNTIYF. CDR3 sequence (DNA): TGTGCCAGCTCGTCCAACTCTGGAAACACCATATATTTT. The whole variable domain, filled in from reference TRBV2 and TRBJ1-3, reads EPEVTQTPSHQVTQMGQEVILRCVPISNHLYFYWYRQILGQKVEFLVSFYNNEISEKSEIFDDQFSVERPDGSNFTLKIRSTKLEDSAMYFCASSSNSGNTIYFGEGSWLTVV.

This clonotype came up many times. The V and J genes are TRBV27 and TRBJ1-6; possibly TRBD1 for D (5 bases). Germline V gene data show CDR1 as MNHEY and CDR2 as SMNVEV (reference sequence). V lost 0 bases to trimming and J lost 6 bases, with 9 bases between them. The CDR3 length is 15 residues. CDR3 protein: CASSLSRDRNSPLHF. The CDR3 region has the DNA TGTGCCAGCAGTTTATCGCGGGACCGTAATTCACCCCTCCACTTT.

J is TRBJ2-1 and V is TRBV5-1; possible D gene TRBD2, 7 bases. V gave up 2 bases and J gave up 4 bases, with 13 bases separating them. CDR3 length: 15 residues. In germline, CDR1 is SGHRS, CDR2 YFSETQ. This CDR3 is CASSFTGGPYNEQFF. The DNA of the CDR3 is TGCGCCAGCAGCTTTACGGGGGGCCCTTACAATGAGCAGTTCTTC.

The sample holds a few counts of this clonotype. The rearrangement uses TRBV20-1 and TRBJ2-5; D possibly matches TRBD1 or TRBD2 (5 bases each). V was cut by 3 bases and J by 5 bases, with 34 bases left in between. CDR3 size: 20 residues. In germline, CDR1 is DFQATT, CDR2 SNEGSKA (reference sequence). The CDR3 coding sequence is TGCAGTGCTAGGACCTTTAATCCGAGGGACCTGTCATCCGGACCGGAGACCCAGTACTTC. Protein product: CSARTFNPRDLSSGPETQYF.

This clonotype appeared many times. The chain joins TRBV7-3 to TRBJ2-2; the D gene could be TRBD1 or TRBD2 (5 bases each). The V gene's germline CDR1 is SGHTA and CDR2 FQGTGA. The CDR3 is 13 residues long. With 5 bases removed from V and 5 bases from J, the gap between germline ends came to 9 bases. The CDR3, as DNA: TGTGCCAGCAGCCCGGGACGGACCGGGGAGCTGTTTTTT. Its translation: CASSPGRTGELFF.

The sample holds a few counts of this clonotype. V is TRBV5-1 and J is TRBJ2-5, with 8 bases that match TRBD2. The CDR3 is 14 amino acids. Trimming removed 2 bases from V and 1 base from J; junction bases left unmatched: 1. Germline CDR1 is SGHRS and CDR2 is YFSETQ. Here the CDR3 DNA reads TGCGCCAGCAGCTTCGGGAGGGGCCAAGAGACCCAGTACTTC. Protein product: CASSFGRGQETQYF.

The V gene is TRBV5-1, the J gene TRBJ1-2, with 7 bases aligning to TRBD1. V shed 0 bases and J 8 bases; nucleotides not matched to a gene: 13. The CDR3 is 16 amino acids. In germline, CDR1 is SGHRS, CDR2 YFSETQ. CDR3 residues: CASSLADVGHRGGYTF. For the CDR3, the DNA is TGCGCCAGCAGCTTGGCCGATGTGGGCCACAGGGGCGGCTACACCTTC. The whole variable domain, remainder taken from reference TRBV5-1 and TRBJ1-2, is KAGVTQTPRYLIKTRGQQVTLSCSPISGHRSVSWYQQTPGQGLQFLFEYFSETQRNKGNFPGRFSGRQFSNSRSEMNVSTLELGDSALYLCASSLADVGHRGGYTFGSGTRLTVV.

This clonotype has ten or more counts. This chain joins TRBV7-2 and TRBJ2-2; either TRBD1 or TRBD2 may fit D (5 bases each). Between the trimmed V and J ends, which lost 6 bases and 4 bases, there was a span of 12 bases. This CDR3 contains 14 residues. CDR1 and CDR2 from the germline V gene are SGHTA and FQGNSA. The CDR3, as DNA: TGTGCCAGCAGTCAAGTTGGGGGCACCGGGGAGCTGTTTTTT. Translating gives CASSQVGGTGELFF.

This clonotype was observed a few times. The J gene is TRBJ2-3, the V gene TRBV7-9; maybe TRBD1 (6 bases). The germline gives CDR1 SEHNR, CDR2 FQNEAQ (reference sequence). This CDR3 spans 15 amino acids. V lost 2 bases and J lost 0, with 9 bases in between. The CDR3 DNA follows: TGTGCCAGCAGCTTAATGCAGGGGAGCACAGATACGCAGTATTTT. Its protein is CASSLMQGSTDTQYF.